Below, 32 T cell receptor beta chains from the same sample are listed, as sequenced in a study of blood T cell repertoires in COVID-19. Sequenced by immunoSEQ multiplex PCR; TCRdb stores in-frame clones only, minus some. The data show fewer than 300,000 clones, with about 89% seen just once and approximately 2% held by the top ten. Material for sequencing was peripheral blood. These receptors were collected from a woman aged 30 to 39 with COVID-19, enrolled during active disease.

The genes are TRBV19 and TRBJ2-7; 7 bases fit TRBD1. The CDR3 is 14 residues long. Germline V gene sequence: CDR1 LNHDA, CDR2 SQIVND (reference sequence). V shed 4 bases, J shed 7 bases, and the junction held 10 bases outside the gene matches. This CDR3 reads CASSTRQGNREQYF. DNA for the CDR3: TGTGCCAGTAGTACACGACAGGGTAATCGGGAGCAGTACTTC.

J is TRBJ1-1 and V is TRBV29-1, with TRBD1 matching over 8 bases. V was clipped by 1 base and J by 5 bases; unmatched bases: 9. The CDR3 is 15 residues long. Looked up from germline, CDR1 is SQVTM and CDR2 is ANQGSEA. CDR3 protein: CSVEVRGTGGTEAFF. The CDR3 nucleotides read TGCAGCGTTGAAGTGCGGGGTACAGGGGGTACTGAAGCTTTCTTT.

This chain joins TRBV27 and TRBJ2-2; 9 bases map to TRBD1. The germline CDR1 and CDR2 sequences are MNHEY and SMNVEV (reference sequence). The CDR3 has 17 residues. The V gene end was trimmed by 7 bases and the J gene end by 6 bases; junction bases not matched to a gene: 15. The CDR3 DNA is TGTGCCAGCAAGGGCGGACAGGGGAGAGAAAAGGCCGGGGAGCTGTTTTTT. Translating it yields CASKGGQGREKAGELFF.

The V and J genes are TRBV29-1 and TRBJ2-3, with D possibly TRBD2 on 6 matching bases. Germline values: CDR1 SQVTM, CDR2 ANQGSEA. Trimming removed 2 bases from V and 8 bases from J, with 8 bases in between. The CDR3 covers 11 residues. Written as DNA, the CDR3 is TGCAGCGTTGAATGGGGAGGTACGCAGTATTTT. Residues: CSVEWGGTQYF.

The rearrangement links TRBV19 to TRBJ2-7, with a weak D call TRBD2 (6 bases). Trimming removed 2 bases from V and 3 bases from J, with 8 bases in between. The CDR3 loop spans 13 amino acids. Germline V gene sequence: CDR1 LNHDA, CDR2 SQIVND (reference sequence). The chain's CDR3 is CASSITGGYEQYF. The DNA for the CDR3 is TGTGCCAGTAGTATAACCGGGGGCTACGAGCAGTACTTC.

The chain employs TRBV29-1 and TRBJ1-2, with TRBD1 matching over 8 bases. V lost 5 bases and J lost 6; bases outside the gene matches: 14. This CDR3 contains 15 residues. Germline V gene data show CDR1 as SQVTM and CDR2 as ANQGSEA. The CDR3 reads CSVMGRTGTSHGYTF. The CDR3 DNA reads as TGCAGCGTTATGGGGAGGACAGGGACCTCCCATGGCTACACCTTC. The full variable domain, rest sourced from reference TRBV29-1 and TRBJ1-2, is SAVISQKPSRDICQRGTSLTIQCQVDSQVTMMFWYRQQPGQSLTLIATANQGSEATYESGFVIDKFPISRPNLTFSTLTVSNMSPEDSSIYLCSVMGRTGTSHGYTFGSGTRLTVV.

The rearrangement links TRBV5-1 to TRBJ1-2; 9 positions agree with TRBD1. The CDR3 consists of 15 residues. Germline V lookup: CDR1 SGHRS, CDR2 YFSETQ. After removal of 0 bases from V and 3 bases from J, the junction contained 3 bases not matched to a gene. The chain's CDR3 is CASSLGDRVDYGYTF. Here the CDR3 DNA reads TGCGCCAGCAGCTTGGGGGACAGGGTGGACTATGGCTACACCTTC.

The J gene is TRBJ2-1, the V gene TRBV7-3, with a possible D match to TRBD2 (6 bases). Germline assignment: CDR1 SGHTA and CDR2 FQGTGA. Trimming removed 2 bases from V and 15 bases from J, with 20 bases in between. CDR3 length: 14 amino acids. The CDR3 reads CASSLGGLGGISFF. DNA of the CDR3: TGTGCCAGCAGCTTAGGAGGACTTGGGGGGATTTCGTTCTTC.

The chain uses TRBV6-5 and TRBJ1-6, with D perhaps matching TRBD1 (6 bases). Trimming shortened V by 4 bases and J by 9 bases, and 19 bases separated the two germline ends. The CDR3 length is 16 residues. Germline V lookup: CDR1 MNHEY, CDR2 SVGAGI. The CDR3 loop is CASSSGGGVKGSPLHF. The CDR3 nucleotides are TGTGCCAGCAGTTCGGGAGGGGGGGTAAAGGGTTCACCCCTCCACTTT.

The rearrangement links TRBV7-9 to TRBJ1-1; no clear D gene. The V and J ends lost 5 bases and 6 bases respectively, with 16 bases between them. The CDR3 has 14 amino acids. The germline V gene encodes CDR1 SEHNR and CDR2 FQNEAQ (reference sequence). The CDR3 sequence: CASSEWEEVPEAFF. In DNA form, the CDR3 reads TGTGCCAGCAGCGAGTGGGAGGAGGTACCTGAAGCTTTCTTT.

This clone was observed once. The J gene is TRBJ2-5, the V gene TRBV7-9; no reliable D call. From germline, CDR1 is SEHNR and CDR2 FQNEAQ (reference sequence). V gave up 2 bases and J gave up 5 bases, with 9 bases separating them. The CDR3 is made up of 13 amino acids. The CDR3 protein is CASSLSQVETQYF. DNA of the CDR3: TGTGCCAGCAGCTTAAGCCAGGTCGAGACCCAGTACTTC. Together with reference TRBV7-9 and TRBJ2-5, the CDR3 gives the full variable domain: DTGVSQNPRHKITKRGQNVTFRCDPISEHNRLYWYRQTLGQGPEFLTYFQNEAQLEKSRLLSDRFSAERPKGSFSTLEIQRTEQGDSAMYLCASSLSQVETQYFGPGTRLLVL.

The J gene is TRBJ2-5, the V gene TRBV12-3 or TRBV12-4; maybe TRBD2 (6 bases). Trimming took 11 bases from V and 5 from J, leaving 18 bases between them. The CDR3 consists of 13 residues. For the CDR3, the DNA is TGTGCCCCGAGGACGGCCGGAGGGGAGACCCAGTACTTC. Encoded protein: CAPRTAGGETQYF.

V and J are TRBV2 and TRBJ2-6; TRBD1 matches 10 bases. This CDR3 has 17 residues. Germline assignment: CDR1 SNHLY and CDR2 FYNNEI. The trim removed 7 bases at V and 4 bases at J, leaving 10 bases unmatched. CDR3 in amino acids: CASTQTGGGGGANVLTF. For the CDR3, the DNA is TGTGCCAGCACTCAGACAGGGGGCGGAGGAGGGGCCAACGTCCTGACTTTC.

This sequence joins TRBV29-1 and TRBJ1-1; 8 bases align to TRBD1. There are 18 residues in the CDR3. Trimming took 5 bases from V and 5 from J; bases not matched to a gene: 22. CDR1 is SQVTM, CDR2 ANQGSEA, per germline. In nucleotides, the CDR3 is TGCAGCGTTACCACACTGACAGGGGCGGTTCATGGGGGTACTGAAGCTTTCTTT. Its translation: CSVTTLTGAVHGGTEAFF.

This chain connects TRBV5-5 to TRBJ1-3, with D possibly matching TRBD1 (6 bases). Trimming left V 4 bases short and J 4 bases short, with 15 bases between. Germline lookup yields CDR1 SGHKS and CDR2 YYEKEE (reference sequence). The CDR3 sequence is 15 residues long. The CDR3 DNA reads TGTGCCAGCAGCCTCTCCAGGGGTCGAGGAAACACCATATATTTT. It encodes CASSLSRGRGNTIYF.

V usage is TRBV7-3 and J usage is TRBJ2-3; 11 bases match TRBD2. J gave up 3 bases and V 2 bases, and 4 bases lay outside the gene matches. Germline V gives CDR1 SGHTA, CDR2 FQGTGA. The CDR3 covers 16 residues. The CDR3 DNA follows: TGTGCCAGCAGCTTAGGGCTAGCGGGAGGAACAGATACGCAGTATTTT. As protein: CASSLGLAGGTDTQYF.

DNA for the CDR3: TGCGCCAGCAGCCACGGGGGGGCTAACACTGAAGCTTTCTTT. Its protein is CASSHGGANTEAFF. V usage is TRBV5-1 and J usage is TRBJ1-1, with D perhaps matching TRBD1 (6 bases). Trimming cost V 4 bases and J 2 bases, with 12 bases left between them. Germline CDR1 reads SGHRS; CDR2 reads YFSETQ. CDR3 length equals 14 residues.

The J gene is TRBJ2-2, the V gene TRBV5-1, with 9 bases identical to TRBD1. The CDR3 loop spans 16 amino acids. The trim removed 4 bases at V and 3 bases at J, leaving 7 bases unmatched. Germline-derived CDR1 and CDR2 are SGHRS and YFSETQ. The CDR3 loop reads CASSSDRGLDTGELFF. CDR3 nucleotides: TGCGCCAGCAGCAGTGACAGGGGGTTGGACACCGGGGAGCTGTTTTTT.

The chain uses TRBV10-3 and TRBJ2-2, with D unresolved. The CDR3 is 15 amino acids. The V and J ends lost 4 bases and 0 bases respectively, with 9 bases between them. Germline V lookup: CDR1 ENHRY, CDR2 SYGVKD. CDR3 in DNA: TGTGCCATCAGTGGTGGCAACGCGAACACCGGGGAGCTGTTTTTT. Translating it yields CAISGGNANTGELFF.

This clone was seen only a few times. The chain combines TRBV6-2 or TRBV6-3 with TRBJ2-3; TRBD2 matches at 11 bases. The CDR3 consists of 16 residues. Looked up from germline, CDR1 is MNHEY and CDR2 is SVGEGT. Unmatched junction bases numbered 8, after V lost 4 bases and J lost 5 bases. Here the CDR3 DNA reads TGTGCCAGCAGTTCTTTCCTTAGCGGGAGGGAAGATACGCAGTATTTT. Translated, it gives CASSSFLSGREDTQYF.

The CDR3 DNA sequence: TGTGCCAGCAGTGAAGGACAGAACTCTGGAAACACCATATATTTT. This sequence encodes CASSEGQNSGNTIYF. The chain couples TRBV6-1 to TRBJ1-3; tentative D call: TRBD1 (5 bases). The germline CDR1 and CDR2 sequences are MNHNS and SASEGT. V was cut by 1 base and J by 0 bases, with 7 bases left in between. This CDR3 spans 15 amino acids.

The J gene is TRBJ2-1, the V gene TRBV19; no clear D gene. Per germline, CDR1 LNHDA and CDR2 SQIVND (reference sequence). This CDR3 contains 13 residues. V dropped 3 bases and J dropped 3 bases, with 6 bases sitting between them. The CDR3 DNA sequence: TGTGCCAGTAGTATTGGCAGCTACAATGAGCAGTTCTTC. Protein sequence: CASSIGSYNEQFF.

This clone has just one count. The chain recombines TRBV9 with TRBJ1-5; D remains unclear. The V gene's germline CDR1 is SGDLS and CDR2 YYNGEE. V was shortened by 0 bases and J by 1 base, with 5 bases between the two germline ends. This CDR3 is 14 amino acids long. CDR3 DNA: TGTGCCAGCAGCGTAGACTCCAGCAATCAGCCCCAGCATTTT. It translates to CASSVDSSNQPQHF. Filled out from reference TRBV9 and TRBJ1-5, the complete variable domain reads DSGVTQTPKHLITATGQRVTLRCSPRSGDLSVYWYQQSLDQGLQFLIQYYNGEERAKGNILERFSAQQFPDLHSELNLSSLELGDSALYFCASSVDSSNQPQHFGDGTRLSIL.

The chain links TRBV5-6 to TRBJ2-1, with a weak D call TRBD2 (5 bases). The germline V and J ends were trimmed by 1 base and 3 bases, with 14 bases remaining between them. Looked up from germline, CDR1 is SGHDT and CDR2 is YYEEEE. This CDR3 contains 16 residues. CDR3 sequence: CASSLRPSRVYNEQFF. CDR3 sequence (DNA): TGTGCCAGCAGCTTGCGCCCTAGCCGAGTCTACAATGAGCAGTTCTTC.

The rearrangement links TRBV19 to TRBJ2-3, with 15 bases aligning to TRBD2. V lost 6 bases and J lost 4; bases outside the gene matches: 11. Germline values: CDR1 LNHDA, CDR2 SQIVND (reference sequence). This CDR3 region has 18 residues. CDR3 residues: CASRGTSGRRGVADTQYF. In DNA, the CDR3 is TGTGCCAGTAGGGGGACTAGCGGGAGGAGAGGGGTCGCAGATACGCAGTATTTT.

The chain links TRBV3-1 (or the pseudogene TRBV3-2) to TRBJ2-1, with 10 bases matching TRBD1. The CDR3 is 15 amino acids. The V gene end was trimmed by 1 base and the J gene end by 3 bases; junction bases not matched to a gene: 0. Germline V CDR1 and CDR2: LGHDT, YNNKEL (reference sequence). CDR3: CASSQGTGGYNEQFF. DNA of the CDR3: TGTGCCAGCAGCCAAGGGACAGGGGGCTACAATGAGCAGTTCTTC.

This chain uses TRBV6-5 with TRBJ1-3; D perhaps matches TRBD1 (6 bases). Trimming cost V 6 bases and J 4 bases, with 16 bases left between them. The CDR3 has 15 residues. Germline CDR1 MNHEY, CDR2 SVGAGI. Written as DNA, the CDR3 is TGTGCCAGCAGCATTTCAGGGGCGTCGGGAAACACCATATATTTT. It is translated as CASSISGASGNTIYF.

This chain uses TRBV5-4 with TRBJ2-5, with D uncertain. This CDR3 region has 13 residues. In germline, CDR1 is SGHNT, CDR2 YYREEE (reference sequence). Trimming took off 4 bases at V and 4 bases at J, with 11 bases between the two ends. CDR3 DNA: TGTGCCAGCAGCATTGAGTTCGGAGAGACCCAGTACTTC. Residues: CASSIEFGETQYF.

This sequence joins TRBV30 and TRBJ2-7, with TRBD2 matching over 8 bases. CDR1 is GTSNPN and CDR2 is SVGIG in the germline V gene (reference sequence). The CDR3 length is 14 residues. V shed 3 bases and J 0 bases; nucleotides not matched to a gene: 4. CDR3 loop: CAWRASGGSYEQYF. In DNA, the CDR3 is TGTGCCTGGAGGGCGAGCGGGGGCTCCTACGAGCAGTACTTC.

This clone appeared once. The CDR3 coding sequence is TGTGCCCGAGATCACAGGGAGGGAGATACGCAGTATTTT. Translating it yields CARDHREGDTQYF. J is TRBJ2-3 and V is TRBV30; D perhaps matches TRBD2 (7 bases). In germline, CDR1 is GTSNPN, CDR2 SVGIG (reference sequence). Trimming stripped 8 bases from V and 5 bases from J, with 17 bases between. CDR3 length: 13 amino acids.

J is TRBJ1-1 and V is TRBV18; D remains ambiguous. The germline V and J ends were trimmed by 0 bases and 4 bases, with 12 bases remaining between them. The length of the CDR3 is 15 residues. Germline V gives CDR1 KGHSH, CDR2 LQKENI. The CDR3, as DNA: TGTGCCAGCTCACCACCCGGGCTAGCGGGCACTGAAGCTTTCTTT. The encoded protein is CASSPPGLAGTEAFF.

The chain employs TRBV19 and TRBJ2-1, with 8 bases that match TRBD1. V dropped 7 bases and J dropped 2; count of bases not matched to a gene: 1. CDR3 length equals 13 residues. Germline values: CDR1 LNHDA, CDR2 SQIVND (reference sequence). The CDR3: CASMGQAYNEQFF. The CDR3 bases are TGTGCCAGTATGGGACAGGCCTACAATGAGCAGTTCTTC.